This T cell receptor beta chain was recovered during a study of Ad26.COV2.S vaccination and SARS-CoV-2 variants. The assay was immunoSEQ multiplex PCR, and TCRdb's table has in-frame clones only and misses some. The table lists 350,000 to 600,000 clones, roughly 87% of them singletons. CDR3 length equals 15 residues. V was shortened by 7 bases and J by 3 bases, with 15 bases between the two germline ends. Germline loops: CDR1 KGHDR, CDR2 SFDVKD. Treatment here: roughly 19 received Ad26.COV2.S at low or high dose, single or two shots; roughly five received placebo; per-sample allocation not given. Sampling happened 63 days after the first vaccine or placebo injection. Donation was by an adult aged 18-55 years who was in Boston.

The chain joins TRBV24-1 to TRBJ1-5, with D possibly TRBD1 on 5 matching bases. This specimen was peripheral blood, taken in a trial of Ad26.COV2.S vaccine versus placebo. This receptor was identified in a person aged 18-60 years who received the Ad26.COV2.S COVID-19 vaccine or a placebo. The CDR3 nucleotides are TGTGCCACCAGACAGACAGAGAAGGACAATCAGCCCCAGCATTTT. Amino acid sequence: CATRQTEKDNQPQHF.